This note documents a single TCR beta chain sequence. As originally analysed: Estimates of nucleated cell counts were drawn from the amplification of reference gene primers. Using immunoSEQ multiplex PCR, the repertoire was profiled, and TCRdb retains in-frame clones only, with some absent. V and J calls plus clone size are reproduced from that table; the DNA served to infer D and trimming. The table has approximately 81,000 clones, around 89% seen once; the top ten hold 0.9% to 1.5%. The data belong to a study of blood T cell repertoires in COVID-19. Study background: Sample material is recorded as cDNA or gDNA derived from T cells, B-cell-depleted T cells, or PBMCs.

The CDR3 has 13 residues. Deletions cut 4 bases from V and 5 bases from J, with 14 bases between. Germline-derived CDR1 and CDR2 are SQVTM and ANQGSEA. Participants had their cohort set by participant-reported clinical history. Sequencing was performed on PBMCs or T cells enriched from blood (not recorded which). V is TRBV29-1 and J is TRBJ1-1; D remains unclear. This clonotype originated in a woman between 50 and 59 years old with acute COVID-19. The CDR3 reads CSVGGPSGTEAFF. CDR3 coding DNA: TGCAGCGTTGGAGGTCCGTCGGGGACTGAAGCTTTCTTT.